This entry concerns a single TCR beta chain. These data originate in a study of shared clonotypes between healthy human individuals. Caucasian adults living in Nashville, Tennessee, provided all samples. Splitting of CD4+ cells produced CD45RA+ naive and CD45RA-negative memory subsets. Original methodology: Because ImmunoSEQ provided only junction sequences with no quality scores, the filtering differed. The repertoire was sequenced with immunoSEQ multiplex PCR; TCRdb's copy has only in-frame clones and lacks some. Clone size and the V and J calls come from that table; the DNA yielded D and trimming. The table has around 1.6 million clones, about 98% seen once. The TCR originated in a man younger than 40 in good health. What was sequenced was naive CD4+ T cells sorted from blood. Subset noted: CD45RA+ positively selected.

CDR3 sequence reads: CASSYGQGATDTQYF. In DNA, the CDR3 is TGTGCCAGCAGTTACGGACAGGGAGCCACAGATACGCAGTATTTT. The rearrangement joins TRBV6-5 to TRBJ2-3; 8 bases map to TRBD1. Germline CDR1 and CDR2: MNHEY and SVGAGI. The CDR3 totals 15 residues. The V and J ends lost 2 bases and 2 bases, in that order; junction bases with no gene match: 3.